A single sample is the source of the 9 T cell receptor beta chains below, sequenced in a study of response to subunit inactivated influenza vaccine. One entry per CDR3 protein results from TCRdb running MiXCR on the RT-PCR reads. The sample includes roughly 780,000 distinct CDR3 sequences, 18% of them seen just once. The sample in question was PBMCs from blood, obtained about 5 days after vaccination. The receptors derive from a man between 45 and 60 years old who received an inactivated influenza vaccine.

This clonotype occurred a few times. The J gene is TRBJ2-5, the V gene TRBV20-1; tentative D call: TRBD1 (6 bases). Per the germline V gene, CDR1 is DFQATT and CDR2 is SNEGSKA (reference sequence). This CDR3 spans 15 amino acids. The V end lost 1 base, the J end lost 2 bases, and 14 bases lay between the germline ends. CDR3: CSARGAGQIQETQYF. The CDR3 region has the DNA TGCAGTGCTAGAGGGGCCGGACAGATTCAAGAGACCCAGTACTTC.

This sequence joins TRBV7-9 and TRBJ2-1, with 11 bases identical to TRBD2. Germline V gene data show CDR1 as SEHNR and CDR2 as FQNEAQ (reference sequence). The CDR3 length is 15 residues. Losses at the gene ends were 6 bases for V and 6 bases for J; bases not matched to a gene: 7. Here the CDR3 reads CASRLLAGVTNEQFF. In nucleotides, the CDR3 is TGTGCCAGCAGGTTACTAGCGGGGGTCACCAATGAGCAGTTCTTC. The variable domain in full, completed from reference TRBV7-9 and TRBJ2-1, reads DTGVSQNPRHKITKRGQNVTFRCDPISEHNRLYWYRQTLGQGPEFLTYFQNEAQLEKSRLLSDRFSAERPKGSFSTLEIQRTEQGDSAMYLCASRLLAGVTNEQFFGPGTRLTVL.

This clonotype was observed a few times. The chain is built from TRBV2 and TRBJ2-7; no firm D call. This CDR3 region has 11 residues. Per germline, CDR1 SNHLY and CDR2 FYNNEI. V was cut by 6 bases and J by 4 bases, with 7 bases left in between. The CDR3 DNA sequence: TGTGCCAGCAGGGTAGGATACGAGCAGTACTTC. This translates into CASRVGYEQYF.

The V gene is TRBV20-1, the J gene TRBJ2-2, with 8 bases matching TRBD2. This CDR3 region has 13 residues. Looked up from germline, CDR1 is DFQATT and CDR2 is SNEGSKA (reference sequence). The trim removed 3 bases at V and 6 bases at J, leaving 3 bases unmatched. In nucleotides, the CDR3 is TGCAGTGCTAGCGGGAGGGCCTCCGGGGAGCTGTTTTTT. Amino acid sequence: CSASGRASGELFF.

V and J are TRBV5-1 and TRBJ2-3, with TRBD1 identical over 8 bases. V was pared by 0 bases and J by 0 bases, with 9 bases of the junction left unmatched. Germline CDR1 and CDR2: SGHRS and YFSETQ. The CDR3 extends over 18 amino acids. For the CDR3, the DNA is TGCGCCAGCAGCTTGGTCGGGGCAGGGGGCACAAGCACAGATACGCAGTATTTT. Translation: CASSLVGAGGTSTDTQYF.

The rearrangement links TRBV10-3 to TRBJ2-2; 7 bases map to TRBD1. Trimming cost V 6 bases and J 0 bases; bases outside gene matches: 4. Looked up from germline, CDR1 is ENHRY and CDR2 is SYGVKD. This CDR3 spans 15 amino acids. This CDR3 is CAIRGDSSNTGELFF. The CDR3 DNA follows: TGTGCCATCAGGGGGGACAGCTCGAACACCGGGGAGCTGTTTTTT.

This clonotype was found many times. The chain employs TRBV29-1 and TRBJ2-2; TRBD1 agrees at 10 bases. The ends lost 7 bases at V and 3 bases at J; junction bases unmatched: 2. From germline, CDR1 is SQVTM and CDR2 ANQGSEA. There are 13 residues in the CDR3. The CDR3: CSADRGHTGELFF. As DNA, the CDR3 is TGCAGCGCCGACAGGGGGCACACCGGGGAGCTGTTTTTT.

The CDR3 DNA follows: TGTGCCATCAGTGAGTCGATGGGGAGAGACACCTTC. It encodes CAISESMGRDTF. The chain couples TRBV10-3 to TRBJ1-2; D is unresolved. Germline V gene data show CDR1 as ENHRY and CDR2 as SYGVKD. The CDR3 runs 12 residues. V was clipped by 0 bases and J by 12 bases, with 11 bases between them.

This clonotype has a handful of counts. V is TRBV5-5 and J is TRBJ1-2, with a possible D match to TRBD1 (6 bases). The CDR3 length is 12 residues. Germline V gene sequence: CDR1 SGHKS, CDR2 YYEKEE (reference sequence). V lost 7 bases, J lost 0 bases, and 7 bases lay in between. The CDR3 loop reads CASGTSNYGYTF. CDR3 nucleotides: TGTGCCAGCGGGACATCTAACTATGGCTACACCTTC.